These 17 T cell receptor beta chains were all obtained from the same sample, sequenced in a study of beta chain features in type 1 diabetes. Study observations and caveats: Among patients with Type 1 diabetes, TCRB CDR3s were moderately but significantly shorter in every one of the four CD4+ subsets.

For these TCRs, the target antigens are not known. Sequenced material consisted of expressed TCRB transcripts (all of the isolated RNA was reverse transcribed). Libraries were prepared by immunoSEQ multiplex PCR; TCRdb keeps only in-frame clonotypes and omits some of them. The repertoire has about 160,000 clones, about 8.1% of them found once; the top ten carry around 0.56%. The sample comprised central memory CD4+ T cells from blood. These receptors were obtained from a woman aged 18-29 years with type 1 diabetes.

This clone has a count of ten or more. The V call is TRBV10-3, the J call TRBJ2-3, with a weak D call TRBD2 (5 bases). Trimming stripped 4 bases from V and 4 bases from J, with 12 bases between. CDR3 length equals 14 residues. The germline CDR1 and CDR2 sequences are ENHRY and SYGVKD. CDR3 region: CAISAVSGADTQYF. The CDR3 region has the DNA TGTGCCATCAGTGCCGTCTCCGGGGCAGATACGCAGTATTTT.

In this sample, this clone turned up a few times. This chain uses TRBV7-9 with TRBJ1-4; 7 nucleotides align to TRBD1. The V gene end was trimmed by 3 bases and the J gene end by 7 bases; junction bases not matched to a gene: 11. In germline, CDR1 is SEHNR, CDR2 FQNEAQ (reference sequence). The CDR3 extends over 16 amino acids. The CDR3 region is CASSLYGNRGGEKLFF. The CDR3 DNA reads TGTGCCAGCAGCTTGTACGGGAACAGGGGCGGTGAAAAACTGTTTTTT.

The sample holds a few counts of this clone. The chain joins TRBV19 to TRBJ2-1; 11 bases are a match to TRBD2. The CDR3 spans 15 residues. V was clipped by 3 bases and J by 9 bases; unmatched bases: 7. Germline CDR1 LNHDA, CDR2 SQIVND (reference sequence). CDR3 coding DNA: TGTGCCAGTAGTATGGTAACTAGCGGGGGTGGTGAGCAGTTCTTC. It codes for CASSMVTSGGGEQFF.

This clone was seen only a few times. CDR3 residues: CASSPGTGGYQPQHF. The CDR3 region has the DNA TGTGCCAGCAGTCCCGGGACAGGGGGCTATCAGCCCCAGCATTTT. The chain couples TRBV25-1 to TRBJ1-5, with 12 bases lining up with TRBD1. V lost 5 bases and J lost 5; bases outside the gene matches: 4. Germline V lookup: CDR1 MGHDK, CDR2 SYGVNS. CDR3 size: 15 residues. The complete variable domain, with remaining parts taken from reference TRBV25-1 and TRBJ1-5, reads EADIYQTPRYLVIGTGKKITLECSQTMGHDKMYWYQQDPGMELHLIHYSYGVNSTEKGDLSSESTVSRIRTEHFPLTLESARPSHTSQYLCASSPGTGGYQPQHFGDGTRLSIL.

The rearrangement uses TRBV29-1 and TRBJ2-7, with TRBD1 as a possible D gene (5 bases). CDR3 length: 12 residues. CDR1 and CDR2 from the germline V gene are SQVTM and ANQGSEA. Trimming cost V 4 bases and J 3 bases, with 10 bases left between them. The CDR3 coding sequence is TGCAGCGTTGCAGGGTCCGGCTACGAGCAGTACTTC. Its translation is CSVAGSGYEQYF.

The CDR3 nucleotides read TGTGCCAGCAGTCCCTATAGCGGGGTCAGCTCCTACGAGCAGTACTTC. Translation: CASSPYSGVSSYEQYF. The rearrangement uses TRBV28 and TRBJ2-7; TRBD2 matches at 8 bases. CDR1 and CDR2 (germline): MDHEN, SYDVKM. CDR3 length: 16 residues. Unmatched junction bases numbered 9, after V lost 5 bases and J lost 0 bases. Full variable domain (remainder filled in from reference TRBV28 and TRBJ2-7): DVKVTQSSRYLVKRTGEKVFLECVQDMDHENMFWYRQDPGLGLRLIYFSYDVKMKEKGDIPEGYSVSREKKERFSLILESASTNQTSMYLCASSPYSGVSSYEQYFGPGTRLTVT.

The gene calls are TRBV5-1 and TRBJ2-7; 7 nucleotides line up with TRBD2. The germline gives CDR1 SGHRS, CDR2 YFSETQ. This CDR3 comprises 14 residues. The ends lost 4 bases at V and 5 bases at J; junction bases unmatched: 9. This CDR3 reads CASSDPGGGNEQYF. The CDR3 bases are TGCGCCAGCAGCGATCCTGGGGGAGGGAACGAGCAGTACTTC. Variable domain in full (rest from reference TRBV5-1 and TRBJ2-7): KAGVTQTPRYLIKTRGQQVTLSCSPISGHRSVSWYQQTPGQGLQFLFEYFSETQRNKGNFPGRFSGRQFSNSRSEMNVSTLELGDSALYLCASSDPGGGNEQYFGPGTRLTVT.

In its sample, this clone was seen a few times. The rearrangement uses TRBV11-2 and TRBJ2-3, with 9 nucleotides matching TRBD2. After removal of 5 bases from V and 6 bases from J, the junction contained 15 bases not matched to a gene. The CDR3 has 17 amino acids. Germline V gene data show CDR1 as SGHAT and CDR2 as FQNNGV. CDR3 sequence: CASSLRSSGVALDTQYF. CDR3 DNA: TGTGCCAGCAGCCTTAGGTCTAGCGGGGTCGCCTTGGATACGCAGTATTTT. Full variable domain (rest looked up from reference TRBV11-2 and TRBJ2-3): EAGVAQSPRYKIIEKRQSVAFWCNPISGHATLYWYQQILGQGPKLLIQFQNNGVVDDSQLPKDRFSAERLKGVDSTLKIQPAKLEDSAVYLCASSLRSSGVALDTQYFGPGTRLTVL.

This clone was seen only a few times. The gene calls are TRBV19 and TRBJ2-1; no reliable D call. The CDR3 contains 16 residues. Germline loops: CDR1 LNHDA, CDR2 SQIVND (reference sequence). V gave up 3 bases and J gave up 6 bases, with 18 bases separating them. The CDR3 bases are TGTGCCAGTAGTATTGCGATCGACACAATGGTCAATGAGCAGTTCTTC. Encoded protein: CASSIAIDTMVNEQFF.

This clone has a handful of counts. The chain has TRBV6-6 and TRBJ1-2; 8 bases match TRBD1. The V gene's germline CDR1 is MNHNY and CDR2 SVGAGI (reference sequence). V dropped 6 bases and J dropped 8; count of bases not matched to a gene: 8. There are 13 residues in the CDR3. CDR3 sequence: CASRKDRVDGYTF. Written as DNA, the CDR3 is TGTGCCAGCAGAAAGGACAGGGTAGACGGCTACACCTTC.

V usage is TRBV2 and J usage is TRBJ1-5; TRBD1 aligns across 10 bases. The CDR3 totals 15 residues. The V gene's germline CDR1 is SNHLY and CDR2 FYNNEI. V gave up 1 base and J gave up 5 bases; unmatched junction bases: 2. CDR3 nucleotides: TGTGCCAGCAGTGAAGGAGGACAGGGGGATCAGCCCCAGCATTTT. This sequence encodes CASSEGGQGDQPQHF.

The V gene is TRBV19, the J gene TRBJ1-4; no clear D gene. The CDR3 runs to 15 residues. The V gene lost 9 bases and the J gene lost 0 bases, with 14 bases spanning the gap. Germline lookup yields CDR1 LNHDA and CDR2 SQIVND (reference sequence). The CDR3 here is CASRYQRSTNEKLFF. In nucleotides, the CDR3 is TGTGCCAGCCGTTACCAGCGATCAACTAATGAAAAACTGTTTTTT.

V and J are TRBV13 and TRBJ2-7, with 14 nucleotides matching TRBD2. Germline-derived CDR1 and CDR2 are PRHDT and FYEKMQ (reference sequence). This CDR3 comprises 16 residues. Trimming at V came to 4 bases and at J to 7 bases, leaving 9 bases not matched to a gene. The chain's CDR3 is CASSYRLAGGPGEQYF. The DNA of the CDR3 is TGTGCCAGCAGCTACCGACTAGCGGGAGGGCCGGGGGAGCAGTACTTC.

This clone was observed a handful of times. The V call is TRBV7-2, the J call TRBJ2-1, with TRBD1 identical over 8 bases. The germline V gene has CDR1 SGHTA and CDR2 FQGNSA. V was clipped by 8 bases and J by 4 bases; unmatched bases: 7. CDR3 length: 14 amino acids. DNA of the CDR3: TGTGCCAGCCACCGGGACAGGATATACAATGAGCAGTTCTTC. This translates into CASHRDRIYNEQFF. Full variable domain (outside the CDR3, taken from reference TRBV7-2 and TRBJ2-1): GAGVSQSPSNKVTEKGKDVELRCDPISGHTALYWYRQSLGQGLEFLIYFQGNSAPDKSGLPSDRFSAERTGGSVSTLTIQRTQQEDSAVYLCASHRDRIYNEQFFGPGTRLTVL.

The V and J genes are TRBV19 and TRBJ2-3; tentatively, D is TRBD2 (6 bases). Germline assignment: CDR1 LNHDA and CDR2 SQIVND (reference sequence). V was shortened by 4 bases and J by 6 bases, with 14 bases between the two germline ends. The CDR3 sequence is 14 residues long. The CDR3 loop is CASSTGAGIDTQYF. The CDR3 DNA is TGTGCCAGTAGTACCGGGGCGGGAATCGATACGCAGTATTTT.

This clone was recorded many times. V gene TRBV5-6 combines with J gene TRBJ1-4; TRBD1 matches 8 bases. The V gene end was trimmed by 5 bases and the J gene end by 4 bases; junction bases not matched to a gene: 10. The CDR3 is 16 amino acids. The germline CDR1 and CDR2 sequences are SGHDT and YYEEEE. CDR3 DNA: TGTGCCAGCAGGTATTGGACAGGGTTCAATAATGAAAAACTGTTTTTT. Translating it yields CASRYWTGFNNEKLFF.

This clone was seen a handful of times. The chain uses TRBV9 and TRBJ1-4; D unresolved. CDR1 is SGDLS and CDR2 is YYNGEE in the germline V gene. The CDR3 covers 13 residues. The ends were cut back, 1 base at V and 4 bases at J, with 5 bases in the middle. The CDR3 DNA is TGTGCCAGCAGCGTACGGTTTAATGAAAAACTGTTTTTT. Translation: CASSVRFNEKLFF.